The TCR beta chain under discussion was sequenced for a study of blood T cell repertoires in COVID-19. Turning to the study itself: Collection of acute and convalescent COVID-19 samples took place in the United States, Italy and Spain. T cells, B-cell-depleted T cells, or PBMCs supplied cDNA or gDNA.

Looked up from germline, CDR1 is SGHAT and CDR2 is FQNNGV. This CDR3 is built from 15 residues. Losses at the gene ends were 3 bases for V and 1 base for J; bases not matched to a gene: 0. Patients of the Seattle cohort, enrolled during active infection, were followed longitudinally. In the authors' workflow: Estimation of nucleated cell counts was performed using reference gene primer amplification. Repertoires were generated with immunoSEQ multiplex PCR, while TCRdb's copy carries only in-frame clones and drops some. V and J calls and clone size come straight from that table; D and trimming were deduced from the DNA. The table lists about 140,000 clones, 84% of them singletons.

The chain joins TRBV11-2 to TRBJ1-3, with 10 bases fitting TRBD1. This TCR came from a man younger than 45 with COVID-19, enrolled during active disease. The specimen sequenced was peripheral blood. This CDR3 reads CASSLDRGSGNTIYF. The CDR3 nucleotides read TGTGCCAGCAGCTTGGACAGGGGGTCTGGAAACACCATATATTTT.